This TCR beta chain was identified during a study of beta chain features in type 1 diabetes. Study-wide results and caveats: Among all four CD4+ subsets, Type 1 diabetes patients had TCRB CDR3s that were moderately but significantly shorter.

In its sample, this clone was seen many times. Its antigen is undetermined. Expressed TCRB transcripts got sequenced, as all isolated RNA was reverse transcribed. Libraries were prepared by immunoSEQ multiplex PCR; TCRdb keeps only in-frame clonotypes and omits some of them. The repertoire holds roughly 400,000 clones, with around 9.6% as singletons. The CDR3 is 16 residues long. Germline assignment: CDR1 SEHNR and CDR2 FQNEAQ (reference sequence). V shed 0 bases, J shed 4 bases, and the junction held 3 bases outside the gene matches. The material sequenced was central memory CD4+ T cells from blood. The receptor was isolated from a man aged 25-40 years with type 1 diabetes. The rearrangement uses TRBV7-9 and TRBJ2-4; 10 nucleotides line up with TRBD1. Here the CDR3 DNA reads TGTGCCAGCAGCTTAGCGCGACAGGGGGCGAAAAACATTCAGTACTTC. This encodes CASSLARQGAKNIQYF.